This T cell receptor (beta chain) was sequenced during a study of shared clonotypes between healthy human individuals. Study summary: Donor ages ranged 18 to 49 years: a couple of women, a few men. Broader study findings: Clonotypes that were shared across a handful of donors made up approximately 5% of naive CD4 clonotypes. Rarefaction exposed incomplete sorted-subset sequencing despite large depth.

Cells designated naive CD8 were CD45RO-negative and were positively selected for CCR7, with terminally differentiated effector memory CD45RA+ cells excluded. Healthy and HIV-negative, the adult donors had no recent acute infections or vaccinations. TCRdb keeps only in-frame clones here, not all; method: immunoSEQ multiplex PCR. The sample yields fewer than 850,000 clones, about 96% seen once. A remark on this clone: Antigen unknown.

The sequenced sample consisted of naive CD8+ T cells sorted from blood. The source of this sequence is a young man in good health.

The CDR3 nucleotides are TGTGCCAGCAGGGACGTCGGACAGGGGGGTCAGCCCCAGCATTTT. This codes for CASRDVGQGGQPQHF. The rearrangement uses TRBV28 and TRBJ1-5; TRBD1 agrees at 10 bases. V shed 6 bases and J 6 bases; nucleotides not matched to a gene: 8. The CDR3 has 15 amino acids. Germline V gene sequence: CDR1 MDHEN, CDR2 SYDVKM.